The rows below give T cell receptor beta chains drawn from one sample of a study of OX40 agonist ivuxolimab in advanced cancers. Sequencing was performed with immunoSEQ multiplex PCR; in TCRdb, only in-frame clones are kept and a portion is missing. The data hold 70,000 or so clones, with about 90% observed a single time. The sequencing here drew on CD4+ or CD8+ T cells sorted from blood, taken in a trial of the OX40 agonist ivuxolimab. The receptors here all came from an adult with an advanced solid tumor such as melanoma, head and neck, liver or kidney cancer. The CDR3 runs from the conserved cysteine through the conserved F or W. D genes are given only for firm matches. Clone size is shown for a subset of rows, as once, few, many or a class of expanded clone.

cdr3_nt cdr3_aa clone_size v_call d_call j_call
TGTGCCAGCAGCGTAGATGGGGCCAGGCCTGAAAAACTGTTTTTT CASSVDGARPEKLFF - TRBV9 - TRBJ1-4
TGTGCCAGCAGCCCTAGGACAGGTACCTACAATGAGCAGTTCTTC CASSPRTGTYNEQFF - TRBV2 TRBD1 TRBJ2-1
TGTGCCAGCAGCTTTAAAGGAAACACTGAAGCTTTCTTT CASSFKGNTEAFF - TRBV7-9 - TRBJ1-1
TGTGCCAGCAGTTACTCGCAGGGGACATCACCCCTCCACTTT CASSYSQGTSPLHF once TRBV6-5 - TRBJ1-6
TGTGCCAGCTCACCCACAATGGGGGGTGCTGGCGAGCAGTACTTC CASSPTMGGAGEQYF - TRBV18 - TRBJ2-7
TGTGCCAGCCGAGGGACAGGGGGACCTAATGAAAAACTGTTTTTT CASRGTGGPNEKLFF - TRBV2 TRBD1 TRBJ1-4
TGTGCCAGCAGCCATGCGGGACAGGGTGTCAATGAGCAGTTCTTC CASSHAGQGVNEQFF - TRBV11-2 TRBD1 TRBJ2-1
TGTGCCAGCACCCTACACCCCCCCAGGGACTGGGAGCAGTACTTC CASTLHPPRDWEQYF - TRBV27 - TRBJ2-7
TGTGCCAGCTCACCGGACAGAGGAGCTTTCTTT CASSPDRGAFF - TRBV18 - TRBJ1-1
TGTGCCAGTAGTATAGAATCCGGGGGTTTCAATGAGCAGTTCTTC CASSIESGGFNEQFF - TRBV19 - TRBJ2-1
TGTGCCAGTAGCAAAACACGGACGAACACTGAAGCTTTCTTT CASSKTRTNTEAFF few TRBV19 - TRBJ1-1
TGCAGTGCTAGGGAAGAGACCCAGTACTTC CSAREETQYF - TRBV20-1 - TRBJ2-5
TGTGCCAGTAACGACAGGGTAGATCAGCCCCAGCATTTT CASNDRVDQPQHF few TRBV28 TRBD1 TRBJ1-5
TGCGCCAGCAGCTCTAATCCGGGACAGGGGGAAGGCTACACCTTC CASSSNPGQGEGYTF once TRBV5-1 TRBD1 TRBJ1-2
TGTGCCTGGAGTGCCCGACAGGGGATTCTGAACACTGAAGCTTTCTTT CAWSARQGILNTEAFF once TRBV30 TRBD1 TRBJ1-1
TGCGCCAGCAGCAAATACGGACAGGGGGCGAGCACAGATACGCAGTATTTT CASSKYGQGASTDTQYF few TRBV5-1 TRBD1 TRBJ2-3
TGTGCCAGCAGCGCACCTCCTAGGAGACTAGGGGAGACCCAGTACTTC CASSAPPRRLGETQYF - TRBV7-9 - TRBJ2-5
TGTGCCAGCACCCAAGGTTCGGGGATACGAAACACCATATATTTT CASTQGSGIRNTIYF - TRBV7-6 - TRBJ1-3
TGTGCCAGCAGTGAACCAACCATTGGTGATCAGCCCCAGCATTTT CASSEPTIGDQPQHF medium-sized TRBV2 - TRBJ1-5
TGTGCCAGCAGCCCAAAGACTCTGCCCAATGAGCAGTTCTTC CASSPKTLPNEQFF - TRBV7-9 - TRBJ2-1
TGTGCCAGCAGCGCGATGGGAGGGGGAGGTGAGCAGTTCTTC CASSAMGGGGEQFF - TRBV7-9 - TRBJ2-1
TGTGCCAGCAGTCAGGGGGCAAAGACCCAGTACTTC CASSQGAKTQYF - TRBV7-6 TRBD1 TRBJ2-5
TGTGCCATCTCGTCGGGAAATGAGCAGTTCTTC CAISSGNEQFF - TRBV10-3 - TRBJ2-1
TGTGCCAGCAGCTTCCGACAGGGGCGCTCGGGACTGTTTTTT CASSFRQGRSGLFF - TRBV5-4 TRBD1 TRBJ1-4
TGTGCCAGCTCACTCCAGGACGGCGGGGAGCTGTTTTTT CASSLQDGGELFF - TRBV18 - TRBJ2-2
TGTGCCAGCTCACCACTAGGTGGGGGGACAGGGGGCACTGAAGCTTTCTTT CASSPLGGGTGGTEAFF - TRBV18 TRBD1 TRBJ1-1
TGTGCCAGCAGCGTAGCGCAGGGGGCATATGAAAAACTGTTTTTT CASSVAQGAYEKLFF - TRBV9 TRBD1 TRBJ1-4